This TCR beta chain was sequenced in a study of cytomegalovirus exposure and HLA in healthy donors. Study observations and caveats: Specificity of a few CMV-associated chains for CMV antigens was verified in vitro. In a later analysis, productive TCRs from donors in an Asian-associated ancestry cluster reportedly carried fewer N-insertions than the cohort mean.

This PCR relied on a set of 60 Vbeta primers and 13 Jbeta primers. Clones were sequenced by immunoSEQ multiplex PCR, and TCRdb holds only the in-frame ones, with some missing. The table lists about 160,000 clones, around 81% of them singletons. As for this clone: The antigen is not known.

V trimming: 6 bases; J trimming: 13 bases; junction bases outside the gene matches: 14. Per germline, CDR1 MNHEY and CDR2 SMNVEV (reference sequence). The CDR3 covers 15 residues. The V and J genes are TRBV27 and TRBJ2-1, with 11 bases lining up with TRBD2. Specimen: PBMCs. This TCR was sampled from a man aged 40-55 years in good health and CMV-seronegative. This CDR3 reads CASRSGTSGRVGQFF. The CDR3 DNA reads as TGTGCCAGCAGGTCCGGGACTAGCGGTCGGGTAGGACAGTTCTTC.